This T cell receptor (beta chain) was obtained from a study of cytomegalovirus exposure and HLA in healthy donors. In the case of this clone: What it binds is not known.

Amplification used 60 Vbeta primers and 13 Jbeta primers. Method: immunoSEQ multiplex PCR; TCRdb's copy keeps in-frame clones and lacks some. The data show approximately 210,000 clones, more than 75% seen once. General study findings and limits: HLA alleles were associated with 17,000 or so TCR beta sequences in a later analysis at 0.05 false discovery rate. Judged likely to be a sequencing artifact was a cluster of highly shared sequence variants. In a later analysis, TCR beta V- and J-gene trimming showed a link to a missense DCLRE1C variant.

Sequenced input: PBMCs. The TCR originated in a man aged 25-40 years in good health and CMV-seronegative.

CDR3 sequence reads: CASSFSRGFNEQYF. DNA for the CDR3: TGTGCCAGCAGCTTTTCCAGGGGGTTCAACGAGCAGTACTTC. The V call is TRBV7-2, the J call TRBJ2-7, with 7 nucleotides matching TRBD1. Germline V gene lookup returns CDR1 SGHTA and CDR2 FQGNSA. The ends lost 3 bases at V and 5 bases at J; junction bases unmatched: 7. This CDR3 has 14 residues.